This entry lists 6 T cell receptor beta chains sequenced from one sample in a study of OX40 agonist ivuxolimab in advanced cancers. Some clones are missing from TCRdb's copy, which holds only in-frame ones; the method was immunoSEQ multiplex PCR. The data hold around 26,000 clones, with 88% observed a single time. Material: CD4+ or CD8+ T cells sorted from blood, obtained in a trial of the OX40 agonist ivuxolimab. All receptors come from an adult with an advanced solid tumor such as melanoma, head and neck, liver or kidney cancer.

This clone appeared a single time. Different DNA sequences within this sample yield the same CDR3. The CDR3 nucleotides are TGTGCCAGTAGTACGAAAGTAAAGCGACCTTATAGCAATCAGCCCCAGCATTTT. Translating gives CASSTKVKRPYSNQPQHF. This rearrangement joins TRBV19 to TRBJ1-5, with D uncertain. The V gene lost 4 bases and the J gene lost 0 bases, with 19 bases spanning the gap. The CDR3 is made up of 18 amino acids. From germline, CDR1 is LNHDA and CDR2 SQIVND (reference sequence).

The CDR3: CASSEWLNQETQYF. The CDR3 DNA sequence: TGTGCCAGCAGTGAATGGTTAAACCAAGAGACCCAGTACTTC. This chain connects TRBV6-1 to TRBJ2-5, with D unresolved. This CDR3 has 14 amino acids. V gave up 2 bases and J gave up 0 bases, with 7 bases separating them. In germline, CDR1 is MNHNS, CDR2 SASEGT.

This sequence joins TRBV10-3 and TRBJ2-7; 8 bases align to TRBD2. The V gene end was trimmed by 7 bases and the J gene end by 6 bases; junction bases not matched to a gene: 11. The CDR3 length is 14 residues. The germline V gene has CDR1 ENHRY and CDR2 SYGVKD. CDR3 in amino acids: CAINPGGLIGEQYF. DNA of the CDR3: TGTGCCATCAATCCGGGGGGGTTGATCGGCGAGCAGTACTTC.

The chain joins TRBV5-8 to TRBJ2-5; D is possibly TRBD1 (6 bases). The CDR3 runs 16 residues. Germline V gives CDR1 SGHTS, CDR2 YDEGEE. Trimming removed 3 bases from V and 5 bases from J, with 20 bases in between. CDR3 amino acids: CASSYRSGQQGETQYF. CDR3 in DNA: TGTGCCAGCAGCTATAGATCAGGACAGCAAGGGGAGACCCAGTACTTC.

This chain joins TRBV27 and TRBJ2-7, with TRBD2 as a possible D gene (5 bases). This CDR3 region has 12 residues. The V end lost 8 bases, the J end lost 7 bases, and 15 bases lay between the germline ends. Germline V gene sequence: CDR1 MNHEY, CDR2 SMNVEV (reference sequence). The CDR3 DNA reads TGTGCCAGCGGATTTAGACCGGGGGAGCAGTACTTC. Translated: CASGFRPGEQYF.

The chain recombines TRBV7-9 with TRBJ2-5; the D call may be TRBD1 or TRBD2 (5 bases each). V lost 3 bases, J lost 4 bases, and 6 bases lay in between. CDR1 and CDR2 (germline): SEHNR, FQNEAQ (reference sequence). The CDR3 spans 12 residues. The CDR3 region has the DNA TGTGCCAGCAGCTTGAGGGGAGAGACCCAGTACTTC. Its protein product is CASSLRGETQYF.